This T cell receptor beta chain was found in a study of T cells after yellow fever vaccination. Study as a whole: Fractions of limited cellularity were prepared by means of SMART-Seq v4 Ultra Low Input. Study results and caveats: High-abundance clonotypes from the bulk population could contaminate FACS-sorted repertoires. The booster response re-showed most primary clones: around 96% CD4, about 89% CD8.

A 5'RACE template-switching step, the method used to make TCR cDNA, added a universal primer site and UMIs. MiXCR, run by TCRdb on the 5' RACE reads, gives a single entry per CDR3 protein. The top ten clones hold roughly 3% of a sample with some 200,000 distinct CDR3 sequences, 2.5% to 3.5% of them seen once. V lost 1 base, J lost 7 bases, and 8 bases lay in between. The germline V gene has CDR1 SGHTA and CDR2 FQGNSA. The CDR3 totals 13 residues. This clonotype came up a few times. Its antigen is as yet unknown. This material consisted of CD4+ T cells sorted from PBMCs, taken 10 days after the yellow fever booster vaccination. The receptor was derived from a young man who received the YFV17D yellow fever vaccine. The genes are TRBV7-2 and TRBJ1-5; D possibly corresponds to TRBD1 (5 bases). CDR3 region: CASSLEGPQPQHF. CDR3 DNA sequence: TGTGCCAGCAGCTTAGAGGGGCCGCAGCCCCAGCATTTT. Drawing the rest from reference TRBV7-2 and TRBJ1-5, the complete variable domain is GAGVSQSPSNKVTEKGKDVELRCDPISGHTALYWYRQSLGQGLEFLIYFQGNSAPDKSGLPSDRFSAERTGGSVSTLTIQRTQQEDSAVYLCASSLEGPQPQHFGDGTRLSIL.